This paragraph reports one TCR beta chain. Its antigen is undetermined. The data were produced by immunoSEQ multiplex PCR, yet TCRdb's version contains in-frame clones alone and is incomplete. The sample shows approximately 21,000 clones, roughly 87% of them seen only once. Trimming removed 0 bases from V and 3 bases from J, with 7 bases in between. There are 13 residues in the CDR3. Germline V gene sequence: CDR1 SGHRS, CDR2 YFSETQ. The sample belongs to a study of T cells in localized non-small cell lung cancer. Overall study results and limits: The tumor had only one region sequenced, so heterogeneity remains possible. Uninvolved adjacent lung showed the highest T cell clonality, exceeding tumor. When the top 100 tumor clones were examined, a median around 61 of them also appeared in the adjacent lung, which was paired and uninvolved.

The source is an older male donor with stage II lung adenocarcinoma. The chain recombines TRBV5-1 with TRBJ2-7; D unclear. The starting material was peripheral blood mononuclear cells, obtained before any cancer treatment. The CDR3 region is CASSLVGGYEQYF. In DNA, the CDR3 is TGCGCCAGCAGCTTGGTAGGCGGCTACGAGCAGTACTTC.